The source of this T cell receptor (beta chain) is a study of PD-1 blockade in classical Hodgkin lymphoma. Study outcomes and limitations: Newly diagnosed patients were reported to exhibit reduced baseline TCR diversity relative to healthy donors.

Stated time point: cycle 4 day 1 (C4D1), after five to seven weeks of nivolumab. In every patient, relapse followed autologous stem cell transplantation, while exposure to brentuximab vedotin differed. The study isolated CD8+ T cells from thawed PBMCs by magnetic negative selection. Data came from immunoSEQ multiplex PCR; TCRdb stores just in-frame clones and leaves some out. The data show 9,500 to 10,000 clones, about 68% seen once. In regard to this clone: The antigen is unknown.

This CDR3 has 14 residues. CDR1 and CDR2 (germline): MNHEY, SVGAGI. Trimming stripped 6 bases from V and 8 bases from J, with 17 bases between. The source is a human donor with classical Hodgkin lymphoma. The sample consisted of CD8+ T cells from blood, taken before the fourth cycle of nivolumab. The chain joins TRBV6-5 to TRBJ2-1, with TRBD1 as a possible D gene (6 bases). The CDR3 bases are TGTGCCAGCAGCTACAGGGTGGGGTGGGATGAGCAGTTCTTC. Its protein is CASSYRVGWDEQFF.